Listed below are T cell receptor beta chains from one sample, sequenced in a study of shared clonotypes between healthy human individuals. Only in-frame clones appear in the TCRdb table, and some are missing; sequencing was by immunoSEQ multiplex PCR. The data contain about 490,000 clones, 75% to 85% of them singletons. The sequenced sample was PBMCs. The origin of the receptors is a middle-aged woman in good health. Some clones in this sample may be carry-over from other donors' samples. CDR3s include the opening cysteine and the closing phenylalanine or tryptophan. The D gene is left open where the match is weak. Part of the rows lack a size; the others show once, few, many or a class for expanded clones.

CASSVRAFAGRNQPQHF	TGTGCCAGCAGTGTCAGGGCGTTCGCGGGGAGGAATCAGCCCCAGCATTTT	TRBV28	TRBJ1-5	-	-
CASSYSTGPMNTEAFF	TGTGCCAGCAGTTACTCGACGGGGCCAATGAACACTGAAGCTTTCTTT	TRBV6-5	TRBJ1-1	-	-
CASSQAGTSGGANTGELFF	TGCGCCAGCAGCCAGGCCGGGACTAGCGGGGGGGCAAACACCGGGGAGCTGTTTTTT	TRBV4-3	TRBJ2-2	TRBD2	-
CASSFGGSQPQHF	TGTGCCAGCAGCTTCGGCGGGAGTCAGCCCCAGCATTTT	TRBV7-9	TRBJ1-5	-	-
CATQGGAYEKLFF	TGTGCCACTCAGGGAGGGGCATACGAAAAACTGTTTTTT	TRBV19	TRBJ1-4	-	-
CASSPTRNEQFF	TGTGCCAGCAGCCCCACTCGGAATGAGCAGTTCTTC	TRBV21-1	TRBJ2-1	-	-
CASSIRHQETQYF	TGTGCCAGCAGCATCCGGCACCAAGAGACCCAGTACTTC	TRBV13	TRBJ2-5	-	-
CASSGDRGSNQPQHF	TGTGCCAGCAGCGGAGACAGGGGTAGCAATCAGCCCCAGCATTTT	TRBV6-1	TRBJ1-5	TRBD1	-
CSVEDLQGYTEKLFF	TGCAGCGTTGAAGACCTACAGGGGTATACTGAAAAACTGTTTTTT	TRBV29-1	TRBJ1-4	TRBD1	-
CASSTTGDAEAFF	TGCGCCAGCAGTACTACAGGGGACGCTGAAGCTTTCTTT	TRBV10-1	TRBJ1-1	TRBD1	-
CASRGGTGELFF	TGTGCCAGCAGGGGAGGCACCGGGGAGCTGTTTTTT	TRBV2	TRBJ2-2	-	-
CASSSRGPYEQYF	TGTGCCAGCAGCTCCAGGGGCCCCTACGAGCAGTACTTC	TRBV7-2	TRBJ2-7	-	few
CASRRTLLEYEQYF	TGTGCCAGCAGACGGACCTTACTAGAGTACGAGCAGTACTTC	TRBV2	TRBJ2-7	-	-
CASSFGGGQETQYF	TGTGCCAGCAGCTTCGGGGGAGGCCAAGAGACCCAGTACTTC	TRBV5-6	TRBJ2-5	-	-
CASSDFGNTIYF	TGTGCCAGCAGTGACTTTGGAAACACCATATATTTT	TRBV6-1	TRBJ1-3	-	-
CASSLTPSYEQYF	TGTGCCAGCAGCTTAACACCCTCCTACGAGCAGTACTTC	TRBV7-9	TRBJ2-7	-	few
CASKVAGELFF	TGTGCCAGTAAAGTTGCCGGGGAGCTGTTTTTT	TRBV19	TRBJ2-2	-	-
CASSPSSGSTYEQYF	TGTGCCAGCAGTCCTTCTAGCGGGAGTACCTACGAGCAGTACTTC	TRBV2	TRBJ2-7	TRBD2	-
CASSLEQGTEAFF	TGTGCCAGCAGCTTAGAACAGGGGACTGAAGCTTTCTTT	TRBV7-9	TRBJ1-1	TRBD1	few
CASSSPSTDTQYF	TGTGCCAGCAGTTCCCCCAGTACGGATACGCAGTATTTT	TRBV6-5	TRBJ2-3	-	once